Presented here are 32 T cell receptor beta chains from one specimen sequenced in a study of Ad26.COV2.S vaccination and SARS-CoV-2 variants. Produced via immunoSEQ multiplex PCR; TCRdb's table is partial and in-frame only. The sample lists fewer than 400,000 clones, roughly 90% seen once, with 5.5% in the top ten. Treatment noted: around 19 received Ad26.COV2.S at low or high dose, single or two shots; several received placebo; per-sample allocation not given. Collection of samples fell on day 63 after the first vaccine or placebo injection. The sequenced sample was peripheral blood, obtained in a trial of Ad26.COV2.S vaccine versus placebo. Receptor source: a person aged 18-65 years who received the Ad26.COV2.S COVID-19 vaccine or a placebo.

V and J are TRBV7-8 and TRBJ1-2, with 8 bases matching TRBD1. CDR1 and CDR2 (germline): SGHVS, FQNEAQ. This CDR3 comprises 16 residues. The J segment lost 8 bases and the V segment lost 4 bases, leaving 15 bases of the junction unmatched. CDR3 sequence: CASSSAWTGRGEGYTF. CDR3 DNA: TGTGCCAGCAGCTCCGCTTGGACAGGGAGGGGAGAGGGCTACACCTTC.

In nucleotides, the CDR3 is TGTGCCAGCAGGGGAGGGACTTGCTCCTACGAGCAGTACGTC. As protein: CASRGGTCSYEQYV. The chain couples TRBV6-5 to TRBJ2-7; 7 bases agree with TRBD2. The CDR3 extends over 14 amino acids. V trimming: 6 bases; J trimming: 0 bases; junction bases outside the gene matches: 5. Per germline, CDR1 MNHEY and CDR2 SVGAGI.

Concerning this clone itself: The sample contains more than one DNA sequence encoding this CDR3. The chain is built from TRBV27 and TRBJ1-2, with 9 bases fitting TRBD1. The germline V gene encodes CDR1 MNHEY and CDR2 SMNVEV (reference sequence). V lost 3 bases and J lost 5; bases outside the gene matches: 1. This CDR3 spans 13 amino acids. The CDR3 loop reads CASSLTGGYGYTF. The CDR3 nucleotides are TGTGCCAGCAGTTTGACAGGGGGATATGGCTACACCTTC.

The chain is built from TRBV12-3 or TRBV12-4 and TRBJ1-5; D might be TRBD1 (5 bases). The V end was cut by 4 bases, the J end by 11 bases, with 12 bases between. The CDR3 is 12 amino acids. The CDR3 sequence is CASSWGSGAQHF. CDR3 nucleotides: TGTGCCAGCAGTTGGGGATCGGGGGCCCAGCATTTT.

The chain combines TRBV6-5 with TRBJ1-2; 7 bases match TRBD1. This CDR3 is built from 14 residues. J lost 6 bases, V lost 0 bases, and 4 bases had no gene match. Germline CDR1 is MNHEY and CDR2 is SVGAGI. CDR3: CASSYSTGMDGYTF. CDR3 nucleotides: TGTGCCAGCAGTTACTCGACAGGGATGGATGGCTACACCTTC.

Notes on this clone: The junction departs from the called germline gene at one end, perhaps through a read error. This chain connects TRBV7-2 to TRBJ2-1; D might be TRBD2 (5 bases). The CDR3 runs 12 residues. Germline V gives CDR1 SGHTA, CDR2 FQGNSA. CDR3 in DNA: TGTGCCAGCAGCCCCGACCTGACTGAGCGGCTCTTC. Its protein product is CASSPDLTERLF.

The rearrangement uses TRBV6-5 and TRBJ1-1, with D uncertain. The V end lost 0 bases, the J end lost 7 bases, and 12 bases lay between the germline ends. The CDR3 extends over 14 amino acids. The germline V gene encodes CDR1 MNHEY and CDR2 SVGAGI. The CDR3 spells CASSYSQRWDEAFF. CDR3 DNA: TGTGCCAGCAGTTACTCGCAGAGGTGGGATGAAGCTTTCTTT.

The V and J genes are TRBV27 and TRBJ2-3; 7 bases agree with TRBD2. This CDR3 region has 13 residues. CDR1 and CDR2 (germline): MNHEY, SMNVEV (reference sequence). J lost 6 bases, V lost 9 bases, and 9 bases had no gene match. The DNA of the CDR3 is TGTGCCAGTCACATAGCGGGCTCCGATACGCAGTATTTT. It yields the protein CASHIAGSDTQYF.

This clone was seen a few times. This rearrangement joins TRBV30 to TRBJ1-2; the D is unclear. Germline V gene lookup returns CDR1 GTSNPN and CDR2 SVGIG (reference sequence). CDR3 length equals 14 residues. V lost 3 bases, J lost 7 bases, and 18 bases lay in between. The CDR3 spells CAWRLDHRAPGYTF. CDR3 coding DNA: TGTGCCTGGAGACTCGACCACCGAGCTCCTGGCTACACCTTC.

V and J are TRBV4-3 and TRBJ2-3; 9 bases align to TRBD2. V was clipped by 4 bases and J by 2 bases; unmatched bases: 10. CDR3 length: 17 residues. CDR1 and CDR2 (germline): LGHNA, YSLEER. The CDR3 DNA is TGCGCCAGCAGCCTGGCCCCGGGACTAGCCTCCACAGATACGCAGTATTTT. It yields the protein CASSLAPGLASTDTQYF.

This clone turned up a few times. This sequence joins TRBV19 and TRBJ2-1; 7 bases are a match to TRBD2. The CDR3 sequence is 15 residues long. V was pared by 1 base and J by 7 bases, with 7 bases of the junction left unmatched. From germline, CDR1 is LNHDA and CDR2 SQIVND (reference sequence). CDR3 protein: CASSIAGGNQNEQFF. The DNA for the CDR3 is TGTGCCAGTAGTATAGCGGGGGGAAATCAGAATGAGCAGTTCTTC. The variable domain in full, with the rest retrieved from reference TRBV19 and TRBJ2-1, is DGGITQSPKYLFRKEGQNVTLSCEQNLNHDAMYWYRQDPGQGLRLIYYSQIVNDFQKGDIAEGYSVSREKKESFPLTVTSAQKNPTAFYLCASSIAGGNQNEQFFGPGTRLTVL.

The CDR3 DNA reads as TGTGCCAGCAGAGATTTTAACACCGGGGAGCTGTTTTTT. It specifies CASRDFNTGELFF. This chain connects TRBV4-2 to TRBJ2-2; D is unresolved. Trimming took off 6 bases at V and 2 bases at J, with 7 bases between the two ends. This CDR3 region has 13 residues. Looked up from germline, CDR1 is LGHNA and CDR2 is YNFKEQ.

The genes are TRBV25-1 and TRBJ2-2; D is undetermined. The CDR3 has 12 residues. Trimming took 1 base from V and 7 from J, leaving 4 bases between them. The germline V gene encodes CDR1 MGHDK and CDR2 SYGVNS. CDR3 in amino acids: CASSEWDGELFF. DNA of the CDR3: TGTGCCAGCAGTGAATGGGACGGGGAGCTGTTTTTT.

CDR3 nucleotides: TGTGCCAGCAGTCTCGGACTAGCGGGAGTTGAAAGAGATACGCAGTATTTT. It specifies CASSLGLAGVERDTQYF. J is TRBJ2-3 and V is TRBV28; 13 bases fit TRBD2. The CDR3 spans 17 residues. V was pared by 5 bases and J by 5 bases, with 10 bases of the junction left unmatched. Germline values: CDR1 MDHEN, CDR2 SYDVKM.

This clone appeared a single time. J is TRBJ2-7 and V is TRBV12-3 or TRBV12-4; D is unresolved. The CDR3 loop spans 12 amino acids. Trimming removed 1 base from V and 4 bases from J, with 5 bases in between. The CDR3 is CASSLGEYEQYF. DNA of the CDR3: TGTGCCAGCAGTTTAGGGGAATACGAGCAGTACTTC.

The chain combines TRBV7-9 with TRBJ1-1; D gene uncertain. CDR3 length equals 14 residues. Trimming cost V 2 bases and J 5 bases, with 12 bases left between them. Germline CDR1 SEHNR, CDR2 FQNEAQ (reference sequence). CDR3 residues: CASSLRAWTTEAFF. CDR3 bases: TGTGCCAGCAGCTTAAGGGCCTGGACGACTGAAGCTTTCTTT.

V usage is TRBV4-3 and J usage is TRBJ1-4; D gene ambiguous. CDR3 length equals 17 residues. The V and J ends lost 1 base and 0 bases respectively, with 12 bases between them. CDR1 and CDR2 (germline): LGHNA, YSLEER. CDR3 nucleotide sequence: TGCGCCAGCAGCCAAGCTACGGTCGGGGCAACTAATGAAAAACTGTTTTTT. Its protein is CASSQATVGATNEKLFF.

This chain joins TRBV19 and TRBJ2-5, with D maybe TRBD2 (5 bases). The CDR3 has 14 amino acids. V was pared by 6 bases and J by 5 bases, with 16 bases between. CDR1 and CDR2 from the germline V gene are LNHDA and SQIVND (reference sequence). The CDR3 coding sequence is TGTGCCAGTAGCCGCGGACTTAGATGGGAGACCCAGTACTTC. Amino acids: CASSRGLRWETQYF. The variable domain in full, with the rest retrieved from reference TRBV19 and TRBJ2-5, is DGGITQSPKYLFRKEGQNVTLSCEQNLNHDAMYWYRQDPGQGLRLIYYSQIVNDFQKGDIAEGYSVSREKKESFPLTVTSAQKNPTAFYLCASSRGLRWETQYFGPGTRLLVL.

The chain combines TRBV6-2 or TRBV6-3 with TRBJ2-7; TRBD2 agrees at 9 bases. The CDR3 contains 15 residues. The V and J ends lost 6 bases and 2 bases, in that order; junction bases with no gene match: 8. Looked up from germline, CDR1 is MNHEY and CDR2 is SVGEGT. This CDR3 reads CASSPRLAVPYEQYV. The CDR3 DNA reads TGTGCCAGCAGCCCCCGACTAGCGGTACCCTACGAGCAGTACGTC.

DNA of the CDR3: TGTGCCAGCAGTGAAACTCCTGGAGAGGGGGCGCTTCCACCTGAAGCTTTCTTT. Translation gives CASSETPGEGALPPEAFF. V gene TRBV25-1 combines with J gene TRBJ1-1; 7 positions match TRBD1. The V gene's germline CDR1 is MGHDK and CDR2 SYGVNS. V lost 2 bases to trimming and J lost 6 bases; unmatched junction nucleotides: 18. The CDR3 is 18 amino acids.

The genes are TRBV18 and TRBJ2-5; TRBD1 aligns across 9 bases. The germline V gene has CDR1 KGHSH and CDR2 LQKENI. J gave up 4 bases and V 4 bases, and 7 bases lay outside the gene matches. The CDR3 is made up of 15 amino acids. The CDR3 sequence: CASSQNVQGAETQYF. The CDR3 DNA is TGTGCCAGCTCACAGAATGTACAGGGGGCAGAGACCCAGTACTTC.

V is TRBV23-1 and J is TRBJ1-5; a possible D gene is TRBD1 (6 bases). TRBV23-1 is flagged as an ORF with uncertain function. This CDR3 has 15 amino acids. Trimming stripped 6 bases from V and 0 bases from J, with 12 bases between. Here the CDR3 DNA reads TGCGCCAGCAGCGAGGACAGCTATAGCAATCAGCCCCAGCATTTT. Amino acid sequence: CASSEDSYSNQPQHF.

This clone was seen more than once but under ten times. The genes are TRBV6-5 and TRBJ1-2; the D is unclear. Germline V gene data show CDR1 as MNHEY and CDR2 as SVGAGI. The CDR3 totals 13 residues. The V gene lost 4 bases and the J gene lost 4 bases, with 10 bases spanning the gap. CDR3 in amino acids: CASSWRGIYGYTF. DNA of the CDR3: TGTGCCAGCAGTTGGCGAGGAATCTATGGCTACACCTTC.

This chain connects TRBV6-5 to TRBJ2-3; D is possibly TRBD1 or TRBD2 (6 bases each). The ends were cut back, 7 bases at V and 6 bases at J, with 20 bases in the middle. Germline V gene lookup returns CDR1 MNHEY and CDR2 SVGAGI. CDR3 length: 15 residues. The CDR3 loop reads CASKAAGGRGDTQYF. The CDR3 bases are TGTGCCAGCAAGGCTGCCGGGGGCCGGGGGGATACGCAGTATTTT.

The rearrangement links TRBV10-3 to TRBJ2-1; 7 bases are a match to TRBD2. The CDR3 runs 16 residues. The V segment lost 4 bases and the J segment 6 bases; nucleotides outside the gene matches: 12. Germline CDR1 reads ENHRY; CDR2 reads SYGVKD. CDR3 residues: CAISGSSGPLINEQFF. The CDR3 DNA sequence: TGTGCCATCAGTGGGTCTAGCGGCCCCCTTATCAATGAGCAGTTCTTC.

The rearrangement uses TRBV6-5 and TRBJ2-7; 12 bases are shared with TRBD2. V lost 2 bases, J lost 2 bases, and 4 bases stayed unmatched. Germline CDR1 MNHEY, CDR2 SVGAGI. The CDR3 has 16 amino acids. This CDR3 reads CASSYGLAGGTYEQYF. The CDR3 nucleotides read TGTGCCAGCAGTTACGGGCTAGCGGGGGGGACCTACGAGCAGTACTTC.

The chain has TRBV7-2 and TRBJ1-2; a weak D match, TRBD1 (6 bases). Germline lookup yields CDR1 SGHTA and CDR2 FQGNSA. V lost 6 bases to trimming and J lost 5 bases, with 19 bases between them. This CDR3 comprises 15 residues. The CDR3 DNA is TGTGCCAGCAGTTCGGACCCCGGGACAACTTATGGCTACACCTTC. Its translation: CASSSDPGTTYGYTF.

The chain carries TRBV9 and TRBJ2-1, with D possibly called TRBD1 or TRBD2 (5 bases each). Germline V gene data show CDR1 as SGDLS and CDR2 as YYNGEE. V lost 4 bases to trimming and J lost 4 bases, with 24 bases between them. The CDR3 has 18 residues. The chain's CDR3 is CASSNQPSGTALYNEQFF. The CDR3 DNA reads as TGTGCCAGCAGCAACCAGCCCTCGGGGACCGCCCTATACAATGAGCAGTTCTTC.

The J gene is TRBJ2-1, the V gene TRBV18, with 7 bases lining up with TRBD1. With 3 bases clipped from V and 8 bases from J, the junction kept 4 bases outside the gene matches. The CDR3 extends over 13 amino acids. Germline V CDR1 and CDR2: KGHSH, LQKENI. In DNA, the CDR3 is TGTGCCAGCTCACCCGAAGGGGGCGATGAGCAGTTCTTC. Its translation: CASSPEGGDEQFF.

This chain connects TRBV10-3 to TRBJ1-2, with D unresolved. V was trimmed by 4 bases and J by 7 bases, leaving 13 bases between them. The germline CDR1 and CDR2 sequences are ENHRY and SYGVKD. The CDR3 totals 13 residues. The chain's CDR3 is CAISVGPEVGYTF. Written as DNA, the CDR3 is TGTGCCATCAGTGTTGGTCCGGAGGTTGGCTACACCTTC.

The chain employs TRBV2 and TRBJ2-1; no clear D. CDR1 is SNHLY, CDR2 FYNNEI, per germline. The germline V and J ends were trimmed by 7 bases and 2 bases, with 9 bases remaining between them. There are 13 residues in the CDR3. CDR3 DNA sequence: TGTGCCAGCACCGGCAGCACCTACAATGAGCAGTTCTTC. Translated, it gives CASTGSTYNEQFF.

This clone was seen only once. The chain is built from TRBV19 and TRBJ1-2; D might be TRBD1 (5 bases). Trimming cost V 5 bases and J 7 bases, with 11 bases left between them. This CDR3 has 12 residues. Germline V CDR1 and CDR2: LNHDA, SQIVND (reference sequence). The DNA for the CDR3 is TGTGCCAGTAGTGAGGGGATACGTGGCTACACCTTC. Translated: CASSEGIRGYTF.